This TCR beta chain was sequenced in a study of Graves' ophthalmopathy and Graves' hyperthyroidism. The study, taken as a whole, reports: Also, most clonotypes expanded in the thyroid above 0.001 frequency appeared in blood.

This clonotype was seen many times. Its antigen is undetermined. The study enrolled ophthalmopathy donors with moderate-to-severe activity, CAS ≥3, NOSPECS ≥4 and duration under 3 months. The authors amplified TCR beta CDR3 regions, and they did so from RNA transcripts for repertoire sequencing. A first-round RT-PCR used HTBI primers, followed by a second-round multiplex PCR. TCRdb processed the multiplex PCR reads anew with MiXCR; each CDR3 protein has one entry. The table includes about 220,000 distinct CDR3 sequences, about 22% detected once. The germline V gene encodes CDR1 MNHEY and CDR2 SMNVEV (reference sequence). This CDR3 region has 15 residues. Trimming cost V 2 bases and J 1 base, with 9 bases left between them.

The sequence came from a woman between 50 and 59 years old with Graves' ophthalmopathy. This chain joins TRBV27 and TRBJ1-5; tentative D call: TRBD1 (5 bases). Sequencing was carried out using peripheral blood. The CDR3 loop is CASSLKGYSNQPQHF. In nucleotides, the CDR3 is TGTGCCAGCAGTTTAAAGGGGTACAGCAATCAGCCCCAGCATTTT.